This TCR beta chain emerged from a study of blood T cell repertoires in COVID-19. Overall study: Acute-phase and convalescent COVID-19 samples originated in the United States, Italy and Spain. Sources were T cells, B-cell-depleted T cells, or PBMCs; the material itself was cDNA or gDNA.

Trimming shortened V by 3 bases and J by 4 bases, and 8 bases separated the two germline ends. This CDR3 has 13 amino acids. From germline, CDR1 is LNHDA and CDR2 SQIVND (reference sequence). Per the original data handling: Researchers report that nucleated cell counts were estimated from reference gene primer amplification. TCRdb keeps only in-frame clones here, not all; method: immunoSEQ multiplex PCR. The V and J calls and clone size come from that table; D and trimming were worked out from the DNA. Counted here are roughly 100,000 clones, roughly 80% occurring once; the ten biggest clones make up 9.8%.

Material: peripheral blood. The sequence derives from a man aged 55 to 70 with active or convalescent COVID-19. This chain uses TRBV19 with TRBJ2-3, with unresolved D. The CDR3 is CASSITVSDTQYF. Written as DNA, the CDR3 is TGTGCCAGTAGTATTACTGTTTCAGATACGCAGTATTTT.